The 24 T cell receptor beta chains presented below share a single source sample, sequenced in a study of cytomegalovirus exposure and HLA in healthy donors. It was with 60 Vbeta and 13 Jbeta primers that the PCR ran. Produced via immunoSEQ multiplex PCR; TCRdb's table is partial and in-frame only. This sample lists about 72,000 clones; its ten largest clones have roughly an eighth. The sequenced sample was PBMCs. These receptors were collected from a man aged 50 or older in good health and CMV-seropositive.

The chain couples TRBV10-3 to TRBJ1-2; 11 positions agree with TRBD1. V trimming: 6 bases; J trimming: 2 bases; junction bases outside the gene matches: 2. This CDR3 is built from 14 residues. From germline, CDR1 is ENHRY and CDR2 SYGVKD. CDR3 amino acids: CAIRRDRGNYGYTF. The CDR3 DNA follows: TGTGCCATCAGGCGGGACAGGGGGAACTATGGCTACACCTTC.

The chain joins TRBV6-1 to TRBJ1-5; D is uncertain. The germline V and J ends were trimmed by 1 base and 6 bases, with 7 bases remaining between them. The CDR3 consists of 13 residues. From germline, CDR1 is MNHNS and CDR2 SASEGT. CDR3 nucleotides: TGTGCCAGCAGTGAAGGGGAGGCTCAGCCCCAGCATTTT. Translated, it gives CASSEGEAQPQHF.

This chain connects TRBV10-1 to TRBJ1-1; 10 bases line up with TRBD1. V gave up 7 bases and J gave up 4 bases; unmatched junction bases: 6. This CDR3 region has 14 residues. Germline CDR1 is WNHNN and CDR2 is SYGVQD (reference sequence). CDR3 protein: CASIGQGEVTEAFF. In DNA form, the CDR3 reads TGCGCCAGCATCGGACAGGGGGAGGTCACTGAAGCTTTCTTT.

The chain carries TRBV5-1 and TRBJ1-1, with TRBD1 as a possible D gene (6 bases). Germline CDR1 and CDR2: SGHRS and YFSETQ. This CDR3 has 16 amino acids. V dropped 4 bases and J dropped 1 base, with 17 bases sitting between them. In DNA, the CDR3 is TGCGCCAGCAGCCCCAGCACGGGCAGGGGGAACACTGAAGCTTTCTTT. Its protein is CASSPSTGRGNTEAFF.

CDR3 protein: CASSPSWGEELFF. The CDR3 coding sequence is TGTGCCAGCAGCCCGTCGTGGGGGGAGGAGCTGTTTTTT. The V call is TRBV7-7, the J call TRBJ2-2; maybe TRBD2 (6 bases). V dropped 5 bases and J dropped 10 bases, with 14 bases sitting between them. Germline V lookup: CDR1 SSHAT, CDR2 FNYEAQ (reference sequence). The CDR3 sequence is 13 residues long.

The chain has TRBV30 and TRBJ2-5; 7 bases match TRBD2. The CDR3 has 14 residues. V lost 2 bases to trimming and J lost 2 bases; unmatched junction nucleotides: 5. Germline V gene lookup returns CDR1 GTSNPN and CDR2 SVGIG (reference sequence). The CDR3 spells CAWSPRGGQETQYF. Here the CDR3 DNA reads TGTGCCTGGAGTCCCCGGGGAGGGCAAGAGACCCAGTACTTC.

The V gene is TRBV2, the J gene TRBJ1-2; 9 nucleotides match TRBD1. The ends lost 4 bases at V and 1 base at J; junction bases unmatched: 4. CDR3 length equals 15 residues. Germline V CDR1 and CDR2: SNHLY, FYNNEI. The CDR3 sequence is CASSGGQGVNYGYTF. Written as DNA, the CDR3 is TGTGCCAGCAGTGGGGGACAGGGAGTTAACTATGGCTACACCTTC.

CDR3 sequence reads: CASARRDTYEQYF. CDR3 DNA sequence: TGTGCTAGTGCCCGACGGGATACGTACGAGCAGTACTTC. This chain uses TRBV12-5 with TRBJ2-7; possibly TRBD2 for D (5 bases). The CDR3 is 13 amino acids. V was cut by 7 bases and J by 4 bases, with 14 bases left in between. Germline V gene sequence: CDR1 LGHNT, CDR2 FRNRAP. The full variable domain, with the rest looked up from reference TRBV12-5 and TRBJ2-7, is DARVTQTPRHKVTEMGQEVTMRCQPILGHNTVFWYRQTMMQGLELLAYFRNRAPLDDSGMPKDRFSAEMPDATLATLKIQPSEPRDSAVYFCASARRDTYEQYFGPGTRLTVT.

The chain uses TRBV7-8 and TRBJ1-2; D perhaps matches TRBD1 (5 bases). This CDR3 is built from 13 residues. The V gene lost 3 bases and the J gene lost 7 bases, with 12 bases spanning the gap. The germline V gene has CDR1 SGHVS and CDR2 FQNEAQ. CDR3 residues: CASSLAQGGGYTF. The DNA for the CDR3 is TGTGCCAGCAGCTTGGCCCAGGGTGGTGGCTACACCTTC.

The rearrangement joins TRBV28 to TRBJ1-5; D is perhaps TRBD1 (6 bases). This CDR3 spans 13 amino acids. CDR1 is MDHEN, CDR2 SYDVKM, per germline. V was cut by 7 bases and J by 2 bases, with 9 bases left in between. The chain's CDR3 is CASKKGGNQPQHF. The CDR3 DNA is TGTGCCAGCAAGAAGGGGGGCAATCAGCCCCAGCATTTT.

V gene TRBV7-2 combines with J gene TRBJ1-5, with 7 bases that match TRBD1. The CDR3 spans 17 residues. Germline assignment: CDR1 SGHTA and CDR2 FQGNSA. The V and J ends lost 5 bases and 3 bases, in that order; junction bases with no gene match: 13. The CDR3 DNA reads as TGTGCCAGCAGCACTTCCTCCGGGACAGTCGTCAATCAGCCCCAGCATTTT. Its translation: CASSTSSGTVVNQPQHF.

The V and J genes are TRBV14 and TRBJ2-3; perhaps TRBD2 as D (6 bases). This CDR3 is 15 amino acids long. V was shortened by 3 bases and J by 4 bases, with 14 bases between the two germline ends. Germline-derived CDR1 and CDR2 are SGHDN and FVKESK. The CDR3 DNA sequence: TGTGCCAGCAGCCAGCCGGGACTGCGGGCAGATACGCAGTATTTT. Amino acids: CASSQPGLRADTQYF.

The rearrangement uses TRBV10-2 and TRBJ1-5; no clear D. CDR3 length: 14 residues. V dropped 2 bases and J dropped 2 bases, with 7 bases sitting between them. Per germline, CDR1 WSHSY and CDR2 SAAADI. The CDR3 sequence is CASSEQGGNQPQHF. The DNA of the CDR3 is TGCGCCAGCAGTGAGCAAGGAGGCAATCAGCCCCAGCATTTT.

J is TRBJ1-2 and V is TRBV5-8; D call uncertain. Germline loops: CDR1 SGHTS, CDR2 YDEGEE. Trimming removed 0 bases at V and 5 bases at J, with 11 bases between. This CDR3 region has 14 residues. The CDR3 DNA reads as TGTGCCAGCAGCTTGGTTCGTGGAGGTTATGGCTACACCTTC. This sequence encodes CASSLVRGGYGYTF. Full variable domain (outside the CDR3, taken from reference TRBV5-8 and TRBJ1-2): EAGVTQSPTHLIKTRGQQATLRCSPISGHTSVYWYQQALGLGLQFLLWYDEGEERNRGNFPPRFSGRQFPNYSSELNVNALELEDSALYLCASSLVRGGYGYTFGSGTRLTVV.

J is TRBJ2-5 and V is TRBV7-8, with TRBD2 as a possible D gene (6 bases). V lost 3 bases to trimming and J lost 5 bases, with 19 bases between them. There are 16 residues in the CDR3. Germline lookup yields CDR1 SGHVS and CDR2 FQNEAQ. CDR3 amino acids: CASSFSAGPAGETQYF. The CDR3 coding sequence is TGTGCCAGCAGCTTTTCGGCGGGCCCGGCGGGGGAGACCCAGTACTTC.

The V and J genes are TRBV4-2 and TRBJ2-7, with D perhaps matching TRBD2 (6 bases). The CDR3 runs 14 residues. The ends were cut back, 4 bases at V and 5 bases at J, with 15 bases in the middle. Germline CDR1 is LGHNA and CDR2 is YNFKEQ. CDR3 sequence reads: CASSPPSDGNEQYF. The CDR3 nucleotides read TGTGCCAGCAGCCCCCCTAGCGACGGAAACGAGCAGTACTTC.

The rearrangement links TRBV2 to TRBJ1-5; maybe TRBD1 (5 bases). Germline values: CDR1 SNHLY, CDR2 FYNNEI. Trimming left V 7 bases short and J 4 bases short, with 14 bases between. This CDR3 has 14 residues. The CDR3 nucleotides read TGTGCCAGCAAGAGGAGGGGTTGGAATCAGCCCCAGCATTTT. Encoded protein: CASKRRGWNQPQHF.

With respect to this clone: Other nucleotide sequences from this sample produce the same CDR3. The CDR3 region has the DNA TGCGCCAGCAGCCCTGGACTGCGGGACCAGCCCCAGCATTTT. It is translated as CASSPGLRDQPQHF. The chain employs TRBV5-1 and TRBJ1-5; tentative D call: TRBD1 (5 bases). Trimming removed 4 bases from V and 7 bases from J, with 15 bases in between. The V gene's germline CDR1 is SGHRS and CDR2 YFSETQ. The CDR3 has 14 amino acids. Together with reference TRBV5-1 and TRBJ1-5, the CDR3 gives the full variable domain: KAGVTQTPRYLIKTRGQQVTLSCSPISGHRSVSWYQQTPGQGLQFLFEYFSETQRNKGNFPGRFSGRQFSNSRSEMNVSTLELGDSALYLCASSPGLRDQPQHFGDGTRLSIL.

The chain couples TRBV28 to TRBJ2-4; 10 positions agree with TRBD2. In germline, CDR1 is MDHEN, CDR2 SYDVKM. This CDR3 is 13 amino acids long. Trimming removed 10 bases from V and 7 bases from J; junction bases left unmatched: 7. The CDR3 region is CATRVAGGNIQYF. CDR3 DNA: TGTGCCACCAGAGTAGCGGGAGGTAACATTCAGTACTTC.

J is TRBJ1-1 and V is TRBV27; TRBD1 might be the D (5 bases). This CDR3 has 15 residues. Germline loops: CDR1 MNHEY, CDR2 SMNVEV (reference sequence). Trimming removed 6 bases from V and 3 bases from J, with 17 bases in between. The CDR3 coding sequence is TGTGCCAGCAGCCTAGGGGTGCGGGGTTACACTGAAGCTTTCTTT. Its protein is CASSLGVRGYTEAFF.

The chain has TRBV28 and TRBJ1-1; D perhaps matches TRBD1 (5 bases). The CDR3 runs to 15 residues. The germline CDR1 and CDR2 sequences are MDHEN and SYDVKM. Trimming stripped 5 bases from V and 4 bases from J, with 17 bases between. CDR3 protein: CASSLRIARATEAFF. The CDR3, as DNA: TGTGCCAGCAGTCTCCGTATCGCCAGGGCCACTGAAGCTTTCTTT.

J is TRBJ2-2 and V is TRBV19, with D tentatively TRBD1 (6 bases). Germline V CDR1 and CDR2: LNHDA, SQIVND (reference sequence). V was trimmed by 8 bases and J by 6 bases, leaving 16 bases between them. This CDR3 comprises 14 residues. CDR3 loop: CASGRDTRPGELFF. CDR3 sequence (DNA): TGTGCCAGTGGCCGGGACACCCGCCCCGGGGAGCTGTTTTTT.

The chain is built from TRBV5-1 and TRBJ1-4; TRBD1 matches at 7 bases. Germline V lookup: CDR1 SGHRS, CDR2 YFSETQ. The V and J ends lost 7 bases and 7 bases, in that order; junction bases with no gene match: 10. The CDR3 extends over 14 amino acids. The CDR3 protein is CASCIGTDPEKLFF. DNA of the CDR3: TGCGCCAGCTGCATCGGGACAGATCCTGAAAAACTGTTTTTT.

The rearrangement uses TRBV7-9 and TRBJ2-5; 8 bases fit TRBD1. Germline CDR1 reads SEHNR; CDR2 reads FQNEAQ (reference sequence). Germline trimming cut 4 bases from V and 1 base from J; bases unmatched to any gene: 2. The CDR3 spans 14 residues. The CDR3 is CASSSDRGQETQYF. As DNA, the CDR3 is TGTGCCAGCAGCTCCGACAGGGGCCAAGAGACCCAGTACTTC.